This T cell receptor beta chain was sequenced for a study of blood T cell repertoires in COVID-19. Profiling relied on immunoSEQ multiplex PCR, and the TCRdb table lists in-frame clones only, not all of them. This table holds about 37,000 clones, more than 85% found once. In germline, CDR1 is SGHTA, CDR2 FQGNSA. This CDR3 spans 17 amino acids. V shed 5 bases, J shed 4 bases, and the junction held 14 bases outside the gene matches. The origin of this receptor is a man in his 70s with acute or convalescent COVID-19. J is TRBJ1-5 and V is TRBV7-2; 7 bases match TRBD1. Sequencing was done on a sample of peripheral blood. The CDR3 DNA reads TGTGCCAGCAGCACCATTAGTGGCCGGGACAGTAATCAGCCCCAGCATTTT. Its protein product is CASSTISGRDSNQPQHF.